A single sample is the source of the 6 T cell receptor beta chains below, sequenced in a study of blood T cell repertoires in COVID-19. Only in-frame clones appear in the TCRdb table, and some are missing; sequencing was by immunoSEQ multiplex PCR. Here the sample spans some 130,000 clones, approximately 90% being singletons. The sequenced sample was peripheral blood. The receptors come from a man in his 60s with COVID-19, enrolled during active disease.

J is TRBJ1-2 and V is TRBV12-3 or TRBV12-4; D call uncertain. V was cut by 3 bases and J by 4 bases, with 6 bases left in between. The CDR3 loop spans 12 amino acids. The CDR3 region is CASSFPGYGYTF. In nucleotides, the CDR3 is TGTGCCAGCAGTTTTCCCGGCTATGGCTACACCTTC.

V usage is TRBV7-3 and J usage is TRBJ1-2, with a weak D call TRBD1 (6 bases). CDR3 length: 15 residues. Between the trimmed V and J ends, which lost 5 bases and 5 bases, there was a span of 18 bases. Germline-derived CDR1 and CDR2 are SGHTA and FQGTGA. The CDR3 DNA reads as TGTGCCAGCAGCCAAGGGCCCAGGGGCGAATATGGCTACACCTTC. Amino acid sequence: CASSQGPRGEYGYTF.

This chain joins TRBV7-9 and TRBJ2-5, with 8 positions matching TRBD2. The germline CDR1 and CDR2 sequences are SEHNR and FQNEAQ (reference sequence). CDR3 size: 15 residues. V was clipped by 6 bases and J by 3 bases; unmatched bases: 9. The DNA of the CDR3 is TGTGCCAGCAGACCTATAGCGGGGATGAAAGAGACCCAGTACTTC. Amino acid sequence: CASRPIAGMKETQYF.

This clone was picked up one time. J is TRBJ2-7 and V is TRBV13, with TRBD1 identical over 10 bases. CDR1 is PRHDT, CDR2 FYEKMQ, per germline (reference sequence). The CDR3 is 16 residues long. Unmatched junction bases numbered 13, after V lost 5 bases and J lost 6 bases. In DNA form, the CDR3 reads TGTGCCAGCAGCCCACGTTCTAGACAGGGGGCGAGCGAGCAGTACTTC. Amino acid sequence: CASSPRSRQGASEQYF.

The chain links TRBV6-6 to TRBJ2-3; no reliable D call. CDR3 length: 14 residues. Trimming shortened V by 3 bases and J by 2 bases, and 9 bases separated the two germline ends. Germline CDR1 reads MNHNY; CDR2 reads SVGAGI (reference sequence). The CDR3 reads CASSYGQNTDTQYF. Here the CDR3 DNA reads TGTGCCAGCAGTTATGGGCAAAACACAGATACGCAGTATTTT.

This chain joins TRBV7-6 and TRBJ2-2; D ambiguous. Per the germline V gene, CDR1 is SGHVS and CDR2 is FNYEAQ. The CDR3 spans 17 residues. V shed 1 base and J shed 3 bases, with 15 bases lying between them. In nucleotides, the CDR3 is TGTGCCAGCAGCTTAGTTGTATTGGTAGAAGACACCGGGGAGCTGTTTTTT. Amino acids: CASSLVVLVEDTGELFF. The full variable domain, completed using reference TRBV7-6 and TRBJ2-2, is GAGVSQSPRYKVTKRGQDVALRCDPISGHVSLYWYRQALGQGPEFLTYFNYEAQQDKSGLPNDRFSAERPEGSISTLTIQRTEQRDSAMYRCASSLVVLVEDTGELFFGEGSRLTVL.